This TCR beta chain originates from a study of blood T cells in healthy people across ages. General study points: The study lacked donor CMV status, which possibly confounded expanded clonotype changes.

In germline, CDR1 is SEHNR, CDR2 FQNEAQ (reference sequence). V trimming: 5 bases; J trimming: 11 bases; junction bases outside the gene matches: 10. This CDR3 is 14 amino acids long. About this clonotype itself: Its cognate antigen is unknown.

The authors ran a second PCR of about 7 to 11 cycles using a sample-barcoded 5' primer and a J-beta primer mix. TCRdb itself ran the 5' RACE reads through MiXCR, one entry per CDR3 protein. The table lists about 1.4 million distinct CDR3 sequences, approximately 63% of them singletons. Ranging in age from about 6 to 95, the donors were healthy Caucasian individuals from Russia. A minimum of 7 million PBMCs was isolated per sample. Sequenced: blood. The chain carries TRBV7-9 and TRBJ2-3; the match to TRBD2 covers 10 bases. This TCR was sampled from a man between 18 and 35 years old in good health. CDR3 nucleotides: TGTGCCAGCAGCCACCCGGGACTAGCGAATTTGCAGTATTTT. Translated, it gives CASSHPGLANLQYF.